The source of this T cell receptor beta chain is a study of T cell changes during pregnancy in multiple sclerosis. Losses at the gene ends were 4 bases for V and 9 bases for J; bases not matched to a gene: 15. CDR1 and CDR2 (germline): KGHSH, LQKENI. This CDR3 comprises 17 residues. TCRdb's copy holds only in-frame clones and misses some; the assay was immunoSEQ multiplex PCR. The repertoire holds 60,000 to 85,000 clones, with approximately 90% as singletons. This TCR came from a female donor with multiple sclerosis, enrolled in a pregnancy study. This specimen consisted of peripheral blood, obtained in the second trimester of pregnancy. The rearrangement uses TRBV18 and TRBJ2-2, with 9 bases matching TRBD2. DNA of the CDR3: TGTGCCAGCTCACAACCGGGCTCTAGCGGGACTCTCCGGGAGCTGTTTTTT. This translates into CASSQPGSSGTLRELFF.